This entry is about one T cell receptor beta chain. Antigen: not known. CDR3 length: 14 amino acids. Germline V gene lookup returns CDR1 SNHLY and CDR2 FYNNEI. V was shortened by 5 bases and J by 6 bases, with 16 bases between the two germline ends. The sample is drawn from a study of T cell responses to AZD1222 COVID-19 vaccine. Overall study results and limits: Per reports, nearly half of all spike-specific TCRs target regions that are unmutated in variants. Breadth and depth of Spike-specific TCRs rose after two AZD1222 doses. Repertoire sampling occurred only after the peak T cell response.

Method: immunoSEQ multiplex PCR; TCRdb's copy keeps in-frame clones and lacks some. The table shows fewer than 200,000 clones, with 85% to 90% occurring only once. The source was peripheral blood, collected 28 days after the second AZD1222 dose. The clonotype originates from an adult who received the AZD1222 COVID-19 vaccine. The V and J genes are TRBV2 and TRBJ1-2, with D possibly being TRBD1 (5 bases). DNA of the CDR3: TGTGCCAGCAGTCCAGGGCGGACTTTCGATGGCTACACCTTC. It specifies CASSPGRTFDGYTF. The full variable domain, rest sourced from reference TRBV2 and TRBJ1-2, is EPEVTQTPSHQVTQMGQEVILRCVPISNHLYFYWYRQILGQKVEFLVSFYNNEISEKSEIFDDQFSVERPDGSNFTLKIRSTKLEDSAMYFCASSPGRTFDGYTFGSGTRLTVV.